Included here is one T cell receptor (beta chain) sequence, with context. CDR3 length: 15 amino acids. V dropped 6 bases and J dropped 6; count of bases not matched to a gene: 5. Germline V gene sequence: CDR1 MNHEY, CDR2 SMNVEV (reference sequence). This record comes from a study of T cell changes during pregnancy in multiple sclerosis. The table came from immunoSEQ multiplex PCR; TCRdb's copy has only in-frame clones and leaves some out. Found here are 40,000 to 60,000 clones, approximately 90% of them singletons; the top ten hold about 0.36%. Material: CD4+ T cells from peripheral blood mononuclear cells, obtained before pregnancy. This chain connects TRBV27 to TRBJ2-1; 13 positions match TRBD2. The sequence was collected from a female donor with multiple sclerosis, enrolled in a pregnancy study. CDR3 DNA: TGTGCCAGCAGGGGGACTAGCGGGAAGATCAATGAGCAGTTCTTC. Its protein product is CASRGTSGKINEQFF.